This section outlines one T cell receptor beta chain sequence together with its context. Libraries were prepared by immunoSEQ multiplex PCR; TCRdb keeps only in-frame clonotypes and omits some of them. The sample records more than 75,000 clones, 80% to 90% being singletons. The data originate from a study of T cell responses to AZD1222 COVID-19 vaccine. Germline assignment: CDR1 LGHNA and CDR2 YNFKEQ. The CDR3 covers 17 residues. Trimming took 0 bases from V and 2 from J, leaving 15 bases between them. This sequence originates from an adult in good health. The rearrangement joins TRBV4-2 to TRBJ2-3; D may correspond to TRBD1 or TRBD2 (6 bases each). The sample consisted of peripheral blood, taken on day 0 of AZD1222 vaccination. The CDR3 coding sequence is TGTGCCAGCAGCCAAGATGGGGGGCAACCACTCACAGATACGCAGTATTTT. It specifies CASSQDGGQPLTDTQYF.